One and the same sample provided the 9 T cell receptor beta chains below, sequenced in a study of blood T cell repertoires in COVID-19 (TCRdb year 2020). The method behind the library was the immunoSEQ multiplex PCR assay. Here the immuneACCESS table is served through TCRdb, limited to in-frame sequences with V and J called. Missing clones are a known gap in these copies; in checked studies unresolved V genes cover under half, and the rest lacks a known reason. The table for this sample lists under 65,000 clones; about 70% of them were counted only once. The ten largest make up approximately 15% of the sample. Material: peripheral blood. Receptor source: a woman in her seventies with acute or convalescent COVID-19.

The chain joins TRBV15 to TRBJ1-5; D remains ambiguous. The CDR3 length is 13 residues. V lost 3 bases to trimming and J lost 5 bases, with 8 bases between them. Germline V CDR1 and CDR2: LNHNV, YYDKDF (reference sequence). The CDR3 DNA reads as TGTGCCACCAGCAGCAGAAATTATCAGCCCCAGCATTTT. This encodes CATSSRNYQPQHF.

V and J are TRBV7-6 and TRBJ2-2; 13 bases match TRBD2. V was clipped by 5 bases and J by 3 bases; unmatched bases: 12. Per the germline V gene, CDR1 is SGHVS and CDR2 is FNYEAQ. The CDR3 runs 19 residues. The CDR3: CASSPRLAGGSLYTGELFF. CDR3 bases: TGTGCCAGCAGCCCCAGACTAGCGGGGGGTTCGTTGTACACCGGGGAGCTGTTTTTT.

This sequence joins TRBV10-1 and TRBJ2-3; D possibly corresponds to TRBD2 (7 bases). Germline V CDR1 and CDR2: WNHNN, SYGVQD (reference sequence). The CDR3 runs to 14 residues. Trimming left V 10 bases short and J 5 bases short, with 19 bases between. The CDR3 region is CATRGGALGDTQYF. CDR3 nucleotides: TGCGCCACCCGTGGGGGGGCACTCGGAGATACGCAGTATTTT.

This chain links TRBV6-5 with TRBJ1-2, with a possible D match to TRBD1 (6 bases). V was trimmed by 11 bases and J by 3 bases, leaving 13 bases between them. The V gene's germline CDR1 is MNHEY and CDR2 SVGAGI. This CDR3 has 12 amino acids. CDR3 in amino acids: CAAAPGDYGYTF. For the CDR3, the DNA is TGTGCCGCCGCCCCAGGGGACTATGGCTACACCTTC.

The chain couples TRBV19 to TRBJ2-1; the match to TRBD2 covers 10 bases. V shed 6 bases and J 6 bases; nucleotides not matched to a gene: 5. The CDR3 has 14 amino acids. CDR1 LNHDA and CDR2 SQIVND come from the germline V gene (reference sequence). The CDR3, as DNA: TGTGCCAGTAGGGAGCGGGGGGGAGGCAATGAGCAGTTCTTC. Its translation is CASRERGGGNEQFF.

The chain combines TRBV14 with TRBJ2-3; no firm D call. This CDR3 is built from 13 residues. The ends were cut back, 1 base at V and 3 bases at J, with 5 bases in the middle. CDR1 and CDR2 from the germline V gene are SGHDN and FVKESK. The CDR3 DNA reads TGTGCCAGCAGCCAAGTGAGGACAGATACGCAGTATTTT. Its protein product is CASSQVRTDTQYF.

The chain has TRBV3-1 (or the pseudogene TRBV3-2) and TRBJ2-3; D not resolved. The CDR3 loop spans 15 amino acids. From germline, CDR1 is LGHDT and CDR2 YNNKEL (reference sequence). V lost 0 bases, J lost 4 bases, and 11 bases lay in between. The CDR3 protein is CASSQDLTFPDTQYF. The DNA of the CDR3 is TGTGCCAGCAGCCAAGATTTAACATTCCCAGATACGCAGTATTTT.

This clone appeared a single time. This chain joins TRBV29-1 and TRBJ2-3; 7 nucleotides line up with TRBD1. The V gene's germline CDR1 is SQVTM and CDR2 ANQGSEA. J gave up 2 bases and V 6 bases, and 5 bases lay outside the gene matches. This CDR3 is built from 13 residues. The CDR3, as DNA: TGCAGCGTCCAGACAGGGCTCACAGATACGCAGTATTTT. Protein: CSVQTGLTDTQYF.

The rearrangement uses TRBV11-2 and TRBJ2-1; 7 bases fit TRBD2. The germline CDR1 and CDR2 sequences are SGHAT and FQNNGV. Germline trimming cut 4 bases from V and 5 bases from J; bases unmatched to any gene: 11. The CDR3 runs 16 residues. The CDR3 loop reads CASSSNRRGGHNEQFF. The CDR3 DNA reads as TGTGCCAGCAGCTCAAATCGGAGGGGAGGGCACAATGAGCAGTTCTTC.